Here is one T cell receptor (beta chain) with its context. What it binds is unknown. A sample-barcoded 5' primer and a J-beta primer mix were used in a second PCR of about 7 to 12 cycles. A single record per CDR3 protein comes from TCRdb applying MiXCR to the 5' RACE reads. The sample includes roughly 1.6 million distinct CDR3 sequences, 34% of them seen just once. The V gene lost 0 bases and the J gene lost 9 bases, with 16 bases spanning the gap. CDR3 length equals 15 residues. Germline V gene lookup returns CDR1 SGHRS and CDR2 YFSETQ. The data were obtained in a study of blood T cells in healthy people across ages. Study-wide results and caveats: Fewer expanded clones and more diversity marked long-lived versus aged donors.

The sample providers were healthy Caucasian people from Russia, aged roughly 6 to 95. The sequence was collected from a woman in her twenties or thirties in good health. The chain couples TRBV5-1 to TRBJ2-1, with D tentatively TRBD1 or TRBD2 (6 bases each). The specimen was blood. CDR3 DNA sequence: TGCGCCAGCAGCTTGGGGGACGGGGGCGAAAGTGAGCAGTTCTTC. Translation gives CASSLGDGGESEQFF.